This TCR beta chain was recorded in a study of human T cells and chemical hapten exposure. CDR1 MNHEY and CDR2 SVGAGI come from the germline V gene. V was cut by 4 bases and J by 1 base, with 10 bases left in between. The CDR3 is made up of 14 amino acids. This clonotype appeared a few times. TCRdb reprocessed the RACE reads with MiXCR, giving one entry per CDR3 protein. The sample records 190,000 or so distinct CDR3 sequences, more than 20% being singletons. The sample's time point: patch test 3, about 24 weeks after DPC sensitization. Sample treatment: therapeutic diphenylcyclopropenone sensitization with weekly scalp DPC.

This sequence originates from a woman between 40 and 55 years old with alopecia areata. Some clones in this sample may be carry-over from other donors' samples. The sample consisted of whole blood, taken in connection with sensitization to the hapten diphenylcyclopropenone (DPC). This chain links TRBV6-5 with TRBJ1-1, with D possibly TRBD1 on 6 matching bases. The CDR3, as DNA: TGTGCCAGCAGTTCCCCGGGACAGAACACTGAAGCTTTCTTT. The encoded protein is CASSSPGQNTEAFF.